The 11 T cell receptor beta chains below all came from one sample that was sequenced in a study of cytomegalovirus exposure and HLA in healthy donors. A multiplex PCR was run with 60 Vbeta primers and 13 Jbeta primers. Produced via immunoSEQ multiplex PCR; TCRdb's table is partial and in-frame only. Here the sample spans 150,000 or so clones, 80% to 90% being singletons. Sequenced material: PBMCs. These receptors were obtained from a woman between 18 and 30 years old in good health and CMV-seronegative.

The chain joins TRBV5-1 to TRBJ2-1, with 11 bases matching TRBD2. The junction had 7 bases not matched to a gene; V was cut back by 0 bases and J by 2 bases. The CDR3 extends over 18 amino acids. Germline V gives CDR1 SGHRS, CDR2 YFSETQ. The CDR3, as DNA: TGCGCCAGCAGCTTGGGACTAGCGGGAAGGATTGCCTACAATGAGCAGTTCTTC. Translated, it gives CASSLGLAGRIAYNEQFF.

This chain joins TRBV5-5 and TRBJ2-1; 8 positions match TRBD2. The germline V gene encodes CDR1 SGHKS and CDR2 YYEKEE (reference sequence). This CDR3 contains 20 residues. Trimming at V came to 0 bases and at J to 2 bases, leaving 16 bases not matched to a gene. Written as DNA, the CDR3 is TGTGCCAGCAGCTTGGTCGGGCGGGAGGTGTCTGAAATAACCTACAATGAGCAGTTCTTC. It yields the protein CASSLVGREVSEITYNEQFF.

The chain links TRBV5-1 to TRBJ2-3; TRBD2 matches at 12 bases. CDR1 and CDR2 (germline): SGHRS, YFSETQ. V trimming: 5 bases; J trimming: 1 base; junction bases outside the gene matches: 5. This CDR3 spans 16 amino acids. CDR3 amino acids: CASSYLAGGGTDTQYF. CDR3 DNA sequence: TGCGCCAGCAGTTATCTAGCGGGAGGGGGCACAGATACGCAGTATTTT.

The chain couples TRBV18 to TRBJ1-1; a weak D match, TRBD1 (5 bases). The length of the CDR3 is 14 residues. V was shortened by 4 bases and J by 2 bases, with 11 bases between the two germline ends. Looked up from germline, CDR1 is KGHSH and CDR2 is LQKENI. The CDR3 sequence is CASSLLRENTEAFF. The CDR3 DNA reads TGTGCCAGCTCACTTCTCAGGGAAAACACTGAAGCTTTCTTT.

This clone occurred a few times. V gene TRBV6-6 combines with J gene TRBJ1-5, with D hard to call. V was clipped by 0 bases and J by 7 bases, with 13 bases between them. This CDR3 comprises 15 residues. Germline CDR1 reads MNHNY; CDR2 reads SVGAGI (reference sequence). The CDR3 coding sequence is TGTGCCAGCAGTTACTCGGGCGCGTTCCCCCAGCCCCAGCATTTT. The encoded protein is CASSYSGAFPQPQHF.

The rearrangement uses TRBV13 and TRBJ2-2, with 7 bases identical to TRBD2. Germline V lookup: CDR1 PRHDT, CDR2 FYEKMQ (reference sequence). The CDR3 contains 16 residues. With V trimmed by 2 bases and J by 1 base, 4 bases remained unmatched. The CDR3 region is CASSLSGTLNTGELFF. The CDR3 bases are TGTGCCAGCAGCTTAAGCGGGACTCTGAACACCGGGGAGCTGTTTTTT.

A word on this clone: At one end the junction does not follow the germline gene, possibly because of a read error. J is TRBJ2-7 and V is TRBV5-6; 7 bases map to TRBD2. The CDR3 length is 12 residues. Germline V CDR1 and CDR2: SGHDT, YYEEEE. CDR3 sequence reads: CASSLVAGAAFF. CDR3 DNA sequence: TGTGCCAGCAGCTTGGTAGCGGGCGCAGCTTTCTTC.

V usage is TRBV6-5 and J usage is TRBJ2-7, with D perhaps TRBD2 (7 bases). Germline V gives CDR1 MNHEY, CDR2 SVGAGI. The CDR3 has 15 residues. V gave up 7 bases and J gave up 4 bases, with 20 bases separating them. The CDR3 here is CASTRGWEGVYEQYF. Here the CDR3 DNA reads TGTGCCAGCACCCGCGGGTGGGAGGGGGTTTACGAGCAGTACTTC.

The rearrangement joins TRBV2 to TRBJ2-3; 7 nucleotides align to TRBD1. V gave up 3 bases and J gave up 6 bases; unmatched junction bases: 12. Per the germline V gene, CDR1 is SNHLY and CDR2 is FYNNEI. CDR3 length: 16 amino acids. In nucleotides, the CDR3 is TGTGCCAGCAGTGAGCGTGACAGGGTTGGTATGGATACGCAGTATTTT. Its translation: CASSERDRVGMDTQYF.

V is TRBV10-1 and J is TRBJ2-5; 11 bases map to TRBD1. CDR1 is WNHNN, CDR2 SYGVQD, per germline (reference sequence). The CDR3 sequence is 22 residues long. The ends lost 8 bases at V and 5 bases at J; junction bases unmatched: 31. The DNA of the CDR3 is TGCGCCAGCCGAAAGGACAGGGGGCGCGAGTACGCGGGAGAAGCAAGGGCGGAGACCCAGTACTTC. Protein product: CASRKDRGREYAGEARAETQYF.

This rearrangement joins TRBV19 to TRBJ2-5, with TRBD2 identical over 10 bases. The CDR3 sequence is 15 residues long. The V and J ends lost 4 bases and 5 bases, in that order; junction bases with no gene match: 7. Germline V gene sequence: CDR1 LNHDA, CDR2 SQIVND (reference sequence). The CDR3 is CASSTLAGAAETQYF. CDR3 bases: TGTGCCAGTAGTACCCTAGCGGGAGCGGCGGAGACCCAGTACTTC.